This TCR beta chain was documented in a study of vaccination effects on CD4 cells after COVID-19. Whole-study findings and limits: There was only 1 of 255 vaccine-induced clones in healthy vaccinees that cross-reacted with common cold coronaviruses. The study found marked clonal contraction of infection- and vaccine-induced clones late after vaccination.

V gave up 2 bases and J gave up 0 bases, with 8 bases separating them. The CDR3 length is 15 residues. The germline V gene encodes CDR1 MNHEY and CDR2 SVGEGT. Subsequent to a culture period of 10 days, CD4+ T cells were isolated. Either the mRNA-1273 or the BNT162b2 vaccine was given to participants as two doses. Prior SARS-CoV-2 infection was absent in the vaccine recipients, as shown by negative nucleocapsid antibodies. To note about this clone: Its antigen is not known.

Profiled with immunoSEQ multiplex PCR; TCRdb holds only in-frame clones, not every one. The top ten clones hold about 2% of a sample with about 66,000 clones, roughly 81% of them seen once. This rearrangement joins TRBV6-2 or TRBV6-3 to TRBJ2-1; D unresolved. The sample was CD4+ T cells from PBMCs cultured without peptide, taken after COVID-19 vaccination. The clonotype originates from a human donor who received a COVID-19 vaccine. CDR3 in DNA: TGTGCCAGCAGTTACCCGCCGAGCTCCTACAATGAGCAGTTCTTC. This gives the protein CASSYPPSSYNEQFF.